This passage covers 24 T cell receptor beta chains from one sample sequenced in a study of early T cells in non-severe SARS-CoV-2 infection (dated by TCRdb to the early 2020s). Library method: 5' RACE. TCRdb names NextSeq 500 as the instrument used. TCRdb took the public reads, trimmed them with fastp at Q25, ran MiXCR for clone calling and kept in-frame beta chains. For every CDR3 protein sequence, its rows merge into one entry that carries the most common genes and DNA. Across this sample there are some 58,000 distinct CDR3 sequences, with around 11% seen only once. The ten largest clones take up just under 3% of the sample. Sequenced here: whole blood, sampled at baseline. These receptors were collected from an adult who was a healthcare worker with PCR-confirmed SARS-CoV-2 infection or an uninfected control (not recorded which).

This clonotype was detected many times. The V and J genes are TRBV5-1 and TRBJ1-1; weak D call: TRBD1 (6 bases). V was cut by 1 base and J by 8 bases, with 15 bases left in between. The CDR3 runs to 14 residues. Germline CDR1 and CDR2: SGHRS and YFSETQ. CDR3 nucleotide sequence: TGCGCCAGCAGCTTGTATTCGGGGGCTTTGGAAGCTTTCTTT. This codes for CASSLYSGALEAFF.

The rearrangement uses TRBV6-2 or TRBV6-3 and TRBJ2-7; no clear D gene. Germline V CDR1 and CDR2: MNHEY, SVGEGT. Between the trimmed V and J ends, which lost 6 bases and 7 bases, there was a span of 16 bases. This CDR3 has 13 residues. CDR3 region: CASRSTRWEEQYF. The DNA of the CDR3 is TGTGCCAGCAGGTCGACAAGGTGGGAAGAGCAGTACTTC.

This chain links TRBV7-8 with TRBJ2-1, with 7 nucleotides matching TRBD2. CDR3 length equals 15 residues. With V trimmed by 7 bases and J by 5 bases, 11 bases remained unmatched. Germline V CDR1 and CDR2: SGHVS, FQNEAQ. The CDR3 spells CASMAGTKSHNEQFF. CDR3 nucleotides: TGTGCCAGCATGGCCGGGACTAAATCTCACAATGAGCAGTTCTTC.

The chain employs TRBV29-1 and TRBJ1-1; D remains ambiguous. Looked up from germline, CDR1 is SQVTM and CDR2 is ANQGSEA. V lost 5 bases, J lost 0 bases, and 10 bases lay in between. The CDR3 covers 13 residues. In DNA form, the CDR3 reads TGCAGCGTTTTTAATCCACTGAACACTGAAGCTTTCTTT. It is translated as CSVFNPLNTEAFF.

The chain uses TRBV11-2 and TRBJ2-3, with TRBD2 matching over 10 bases. Germline V CDR1 and CDR2: SGHAT, FQNNGV. CDR3 length: 14 amino acids. V dropped 5 bases and J dropped 6; count of bases not matched to a gene: 5. CDR3 bases: TGTGCCAGCAGCCCGGGACTAGCGTCCGATACGCAGTATTTT. Protein sequence: CASSPGLASDTQYF.

This clonotype was observed a handful of times. The V call is TRBV5-1, the J call TRBJ2-1, with TRBD1 identical over 8 bases. CDR1 is SGHRS and CDR2 is YFSETQ in the germline V gene. The CDR3 loop spans 16 amino acids. J was trimmed by 4 bases and V by 5 bases; bases with no gene match: 11. CDR3 DNA sequence: TGCGCCAGCAGTTCCCAGGGGACAGGCCTATACAATGAGCAGTTCTTC. As protein: CASSSQGTGLYNEQFF.

The V gene is TRBV4-3, the J gene TRBJ1-2, with TRBD1 identical over 12 bases. J gave up 5 bases and V 1 base, and 5 bases lay outside the gene matches. CDR1 is LGHNA and CDR2 is YSLEER in the germline V gene. This CDR3 is 16 amino acids long. CDR3: CASSQGLGQGAYGYTF. Here the CDR3 DNA reads TGCGCCAGCAGCCAAGGACTGGGACAGGGGGCGTATGGCTACACCTTC.

This clonotype was counted between two and nine times. This chain joins TRBV7-9 and TRBJ1-1, with D maybe TRBD1 (6 bases). The CDR3 contains 12 residues. The V gene's germline CDR1 is SEHNR and CDR2 FQNEAQ (reference sequence). V was trimmed by 8 bases and J by 1 base, leaving 8 bases between them. CDR3 nucleotide sequence: TGTGCCAGCGGGACACCGAACACTGAAGCTTTCTTT. Residues: CASGTPNTEAFF.

This clonotype came up many times. This chain joins TRBV5-1 and TRBJ2-1, with 12 bases lining up with TRBD2. The J segment lost 8 bases and the V segment lost 7 bases, leaving 7 bases of the junction unmatched. The CDR3 length is 14 residues. The germline gives CDR1 SGHRS, CDR2 YFSETQ. The CDR3 region has the DNA TGCGCCAGCGCCGGACTAGCGGGGAGGGATGAGCAGTTCTTC. This translates into CASAGLAGRDEQFF.

This clonotype was observed a few times. The chain combines TRBV7-2 with TRBJ1-6; D is ambiguous. Trimming removed 4 bases at V and 9 bases at J, with 16 bases between. This CDR3 is 15 amino acids long. CDR1 SGHTA and CDR2 FQGNSA come from the germline V gene. Here the CDR3 DNA reads TGTGCCAGCAGCTCGGAGGGATCCTATTCTTCACCCCTCCACTTT. Residues: CASSSEGSYSSPLHF.

There are a few counts of this clonotype. CDR3 DNA: TGTGCCAGCCGCCTGCCGGGACTGAGTAATGAAAAACTGTTTTTT. This encodes CASRLPGLSNEKLFF. The genes are TRBV19 and TRBJ1-4; D may be TRBD1 (5 bases). The CDR3 extends over 15 amino acids. V lost 9 bases, J lost 4 bases, and 18 bases lay in between. Germline-derived CDR1 and CDR2 are LNHDA and SQIVND (reference sequence). The full variable domain, its missing parts supplied by reference TRBV19 and TRBJ1-4, is DGGITQSPKYLFRKEGQNVTLSCEQNLNHDAMYWYRQDPGQGLRLIYYSQIVNDFQKGDIAEGYSVSREKKESFPLTVTSAQKNPTAFYLCASRLPGLSNEKLFFGSGTQLSVL.

This clonotype was seen a few times. The V and J genes are TRBV3-1 and TRBJ1-5, with TRBD1 identical over 9 bases. The trim removed 3 bases at V and 7 bases at J, leaving 7 bases unmatched. The V gene's germline CDR1 is LGHDT and CDR2 YNNKEL (reference sequence). There are 15 residues in the CDR3. CDR3 nucleotide sequence: TGTGCCAGCAGCCAGGCACAGGGGGCTGGGCAGCCCCAGCATTTT. It specifies CASSQAQGAGQPQHF.

This clonotype was picked up a small number of times. The chain is built from TRBV2 and TRBJ2-7, with D maybe TRBD2 (6 bases). Trimming took 3 bases from V and 2 from J, leaving 14 bases between them. Germline loops: CDR1 SNHLY, CDR2 FYNNEI. This CDR3 has 15 amino acids. CDR3 amino acids: CASSDAGLRPYEQYF. In nucleotides, the CDR3 is TGTGCCAGCAGTGATGCGGGGCTACGACCCTACGAGCAGTACTTC.

The chain has TRBV21-1 and TRBJ2-2; the tabulated D call, TRBD2, remains unverified against the DNA. TRBV21-1 is classified as a pseudogene. The CDR3 length is 15 residues. The chain's CDR3 is CASSRLAGDTGELFF. The CDR3 coding sequence is TGTGCCAGCAGCCGACTAGCGGGGGACACCGGGGAGCTGTTTTTT.

The chain recombines TRBV11-2 with TRBJ2-7; D remains unclear. V lost 1 base and J 3 bases, leaving 10 bases between the germline ends. Per the germline V gene, CDR1 is SGHAT and CDR2 is FQNNGV. The CDR3 totals 14 residues. In nucleotides, the CDR3 is TGTGCCAGCAGCTTAGTGAGCAGATACTACGAGCAGTACTTC. It encodes CASSLVSRYYEQYF.

The chain joins TRBV19 to TRBJ2-3; TRBD2 agrees at 10 bases. This CDR3 has 15 amino acids. V shed 6 bases, J shed 2 bases, and the junction held 5 bases outside the gene matches. The germline CDR1 and CDR2 sequences are LNHDA and SQIVND (reference sequence). CDR3 DNA: TGTGCCAGTAGGATACTAGCGGGGACCACAGATACGCAGTATTTT. Amino acids: CASRILAGTTDTQYF.

The chain carries TRBV19 and TRBJ2-6; D is possibly TRBD1 (6 bases). Germline CDR1 LNHDA, CDR2 SQIVND (reference sequence). This CDR3 spans 17 amino acids. V dropped 1 base and J dropped 2 bases, with 12 bases sitting between them. CDR3 sequence: CASSIGRGLTGANVLTF. In nucleotides, the CDR3 is TGTGCCAGTAGTATAGGCAGGGGTCTAACTGGGGCCAACGTCCTGACTTTC.

This chain joins TRBV15 and TRBJ1-2; TRBD1 is a possible D gene (5 bases). Trimming cost V 5 bases and J 6 bases, with 19 bases left between them. The CDR3 length is 15 residues. CDR1 and CDR2 from the germline V gene are LNHNV and YYDKDF (reference sequence). CDR3 sequence reads: CATSGTGTAKNGYTF. The CDR3 DNA reads TGTGCCACCAGCGGGACCGGGACGGCGAAGAATGGCTACACCTTC.

At least ten counts were recorded for this clonotype. The chain is built from TRBV21-1 and TRBJ2-7; whether TRBD1, the table's D call, matches the DNA was not checked. TRBV21-1 is a documented pseudogene. This CDR3 spans 13 amino acids. DNA of the CDR3: TGTGCCAGCGTCAGGGTGGCCCCCTACGAGCAGTACTTC. Its translation is CASVRVAPYEQYF.

This clonotype showed up just a few times. The V gene is TRBV7-9, the J gene TRBJ2-1; TRBD2 matches 7 bases. Trimming took 5 bases from V and 7 from J; bases not matched to a gene: 8. Per the germline V gene, CDR1 is SEHNR and CDR2 is FQNEAQ (reference sequence). CDR3 length: 14 residues. Here the CDR3 DNA reads TGTGCCAGCAGCCAAAGAGGGGAGGGGAATGAGCAGTTCTTC. Translated: CASSQRGEGNEQFF.

The gene calls are TRBV10-3 and TRBJ2-3; D is tentatively TRBD1 or TRBD2 (5 bases each). The CDR3 runs to 17 residues. CDR1 and CDR2 (germline): ENHRY, SYGVKD. Trimming cost V 3 bases and J 4 bases, with 20 bases left between them. The CDR3 sequence is CAISDDGRKRGSDTQYF. The CDR3 DNA sequence: TGTGCCATCAGTGACGATGGCCGTAAGAGGGGCTCAGATACGCAGTATTTT.

This clonotype was recorded at least ten times. V is TRBV7-2 and J is TRBJ2-3, with 11 positions matching TRBD2. The ends lost 3 bases at V and 6 bases at J; junction bases unmatched: 8. Germline values: CDR1 SGHTA, CDR2 FQGNSA. CDR3 size: 16 residues. This CDR3 is CASSFLAGGPPDTQYF. The CDR3 bases are TGTGCCAGCAGCTTTCTAGCGGGGGGCCCCCCGGATACGCAGTATTTT.

This clonotype showed up just a few times. The chain couples TRBV5-5 to TRBJ2-3; TRBD1 agrees at 12 bases. V lost 3 bases and J lost 6; bases outside the gene matches: 8. CDR3 length: 16 residues. Germline V gene lookup returns CDR1 SGHKS and CDR2 YYEKEE (reference sequence). The DNA for the CDR3 is TGTGCCAGCAGCTCGGGACAGGGGGCGCCGAGGGATACGCAGTATTTT. Translated: CASSSGQGAPRDTQYF.

V usage is TRBV2 and J usage is TRBJ1-1, with unresolved D. The germline V and J ends were trimmed by 9 bases and 1 base, with 6 bases remaining between them. CDR3 length: 11 residues. The germline V gene has CDR1 SNHLY and CDR2 FYNNEI. This chain's CDR3 is CASTENTEAFF. CDR3 in DNA: TGTGCCAGTACCGAGAACACTGAAGCTTTCTTT.